The rows below give T cell receptor beta chains drawn from one sample of a study of cytomegalovirus exposure and HLA in healthy donors. Assay: immunoSEQ multiplex PCR; the TCRdb copy retains only in-frame clones and omits some. This sample has about 30,000 clones, with about 83% found just once. The sample taken for sequencing was PBMCs. The receptors were sampled from a boy aged 10-17 years in good health and CMV-seronegative. The CDR3 runs from the conserved cysteine through the conserved F or W. Fields, in order: clone size, V gene, J gene, D gene, CDR3 DNA, CDR3 protein. D genes are given only for firm matches. Some rows mark clone size as missing; the rest say once, few, many or name a class of expanded clone.

-	TRBV2	TRBJ1-2	TRBD1	TGTGCCAGCAGTGGATTTCAGGGGGTCTATGGCTACACCTTC	CASSGFQGVYGYTF
-	TRBV7-7	TRBJ2-5	-	TGTGCCAGCAGCTTAGCGGCCCCTAGGGAGACCCAGTACTTC	CASSLAAPRETQYF
once	TRBV28	TRBJ1-5	-	TGTGCCAGCAGTTTAGCGGACAGAATACAACAGCCCCAGCATTTT	CASSLADRIQQPQHF
-	TRBV21-1	TRBJ2-7	-	TGTGCCAGCAGCAAAGCGCTTTTCGGTAGCGGGGGCTACGAGCAGTACTTC	CASSKALFGSGGYEQYF
-	TRBV5-1	TRBJ1-2	-	TGCGCCAGCAGCTTGGAGGTTACAGAAAACTATGGCTACACCTTC	CASSLEVTENYGYTF
-	TRBV4-1	TRBJ1-6	-	TGCGCCAGCAGCCAAGATAGGACAGAAGATAATTCACCCCTCCACTTT	CASSQDRTEDNSPLHF
-	TRBV4-3	TRBJ2-1	TRBD1	TGCGCCAGCAGCCCCGGGACAGGGGACCTCAACAATGAGCAGTTCTTC	CASSPGTGDLNNEQFF
-	TRBV7-8	TRBJ2-3	-	TGTGCCAGCAGCACGACTGCACCAGGCACAGATACGCAGTATTTT	CASSTTAPGTDTQYF
-	TRBV7-9	TRBJ1-2	TRBD1	TGTGCCAGCAGCGGGGACAGGGTCTATGGCTACACCTTC	CASSGDRVYGYTF
-	TRBV5-4	TRBJ2-7	-	TGTGCCAGCAGCTTGACCCGCGGTCACGAGCAGTACTTC	CASSLTRGHEQYF
-	TRBV7-9	TRBJ1-3	-	TGTGCCAGCAGCTTAGGGCCTGGGGCCGAATCTGGAAACACCATATATTTT	CASSLGPGAESGNTIYF
-	TRBV5-1	TRBJ2-5	TRBD2	TGCGCCAGCAGCTCAACCCAGGGACTAGTCCCGACCCAGTACTTC	CASSSTQGLVPTQYF
-	TRBV18	TRBJ2-5	TRBD1	TGTGCCAGCTCACCAGGGACAGTTAGGCAGACCCAGTACTTC	CASSPGTVRQTQYF
-	TRBV30	TRBJ2-3	-	TGTGCCTGGAGTGTACGGAGTTACACAGATACGCAGTATTTT	CAWSVRSYTDTQYF
-	TRBV11-2	TRBJ2-7	-	TGTGCCAGCAGCTTAGTGCTCGGGATCGAGCAGTACTTC	CASSLVLGIEQYF
-	TRBV6-5	TRBJ1-4	TRBD1	TGTGCCAGCAGTTATTCGACAGGGATGGGTGAAAAACTGTTTTTT	CASSYSTGMGEKLFF
-	TRBV5-1	TRBJ2-7	-	TGCGCCAGCAGCCCCCAGGGGCTGGACGAGCAGTACTTC	CASSPQGLDEQYF
once	TRBV12-5	TRBJ2-2	-	TGTGCTAGTGGTTTGTTAGTGTTCCTTCCGAACACCGGGGAGCTGTTTTTT	CASGLLVFLPNTGELFF
-	TRBV29-1	TRBJ2-5	TRBD1	TGCAGCGTTGAAGGCAGGGGGCAAGAGACCCAGTACTTC	CSVEGRGQETQYF
-	TRBV5-4	TRBJ2-5	-	TGTGCCAGCAGCTTCATAGGACAGTACCAAGAGACCCAGTACTTC	CASSFIGQYQETQYF
few	TRBV4-3	TRBJ1-5	-	TGCGCCAGCAGTATTAGTAGCAATCAGCCCCAGCATTTT	CASSISSNQPQHF
once	TRBV7-9	TRBJ2-5	TRBD1	TGTGCCAGCAGTCCCCCCGGGACAGTACAAGAGACCCAGTACTTC	CASSPPGTVQETQYF
-	TRBV7-9	TRBJ2-2	-	TGTGCCAGCAGCTTAGCACGTCTAGGAATTAACACCGGGGAGCTGTTTTTT	CASSLARLGINTGELFF
-	TRBV7-3	TRBJ1-6	-	TGTGCCAGCAGCTCGAAATACAGGGATTCACCCCTCCACTTT	CASSSKYRDSPLHF
-	TRBV5-1	TRBJ2-5	-	TGCGCCAGCAGCCATAACGCGGACATTCCCCACCCAATAGAGACCCAGTACTTC	CASSHNADIPHPIETQYF
-	TRBV5-1	TRBJ2-7	TRBD2	TGCGCCAGCAGGTCGTTTTCGGGGGGGGCGACCTACGAGCAGTACTTC	CASRSFSGGATYEQYF
-	TRBV19	TRBJ2-7	TRBD1	TGTGCCAGTAGAAAAATAGACAGGGTTTCCTACGAGCAGTACTTC	CASRKIDRVSYEQYF
-	TRBV18	TRBJ2-3	TRBD1	TGTGCCAGCTCACCGGGACAGGGCCCGGATACGCAGTATTTT	CASSPGQGPDTQYF
-	TRBV19	TRBJ2-3	TRBD2	TGTGCCGTATCCTCTAGCGGGGGCCTTTCGGATACGCAGTATTTT	CAVSSSGGLSDTQYF
-	TRBV4-2	TRBJ1-1	TRBD1	TGTGCCAGCAGCCAAGGGTATCAGGGGGTCACTGAAGCTTTCTTT	CASSQGYQGVTEAFF
-	TRBV11-1	TRBJ1-6	-	TGTGCCAGCAGTGCGGGGTTTTCACCCCTCCACTTT	CASSAGFSPLHF
-	TRBV9	TRBJ2-7	-	TGTGCCAGCAGCCCTAGGGACAATCCCTACGAGCAGTACTTC	CASSPRDNPYEQYF
-	TRBV7-2	TRBJ2-7	TRBD1	TGTGCCAGCAGCCGATGGGGGACAGAGACCTACGAGCAGTACTTC	CASSRWGTETYEQYF
-	TRBV6-5	TRBJ2-1	-	TGTGCCAGCAGTTACTCACAAGGGAGGAATGAGCAGTTCTTC	CASSYSQGRNEQFF
-	TRBV4-1	TRBJ2-2	TRBD2	TGCGCCAGCAGCCAAACGGGTAGCGGGGGGGCGGAGAGGGAGCTGTTTTTT	CASSQTGSGGAERELFF
few	TRBV5-5	TRBJ1-6	-	TGTGCCAGCAGCACAACCTACAGGGATATTAATTCACCCCTCCACTTT	CASSTTYRDINSPLHF
-	TRBV15	TRBJ1-1	-	TGTGCCACCAGCAGAGATATACAGATGAACACTGAAGCTTTCTTT	CATSRDIQMNTEAFF
-	TRBV6-1	TRBJ2-5	TRBD2	TGTGCCAGCAGTGAACTAGCGGGGGGGCAAGAGACCCAGTACTTC	CASSELAGGQETQYF
-	TRBV5-1	TRBJ2-3	TRBD2	TGCGCCAGCAGCTTGGCCGGGACTAGCGGGTCATCAACGCAGTATTTT	CASSLAGTSGSSTQYF
-	TRBV7-2	TRBJ1-5	-	TGTGCCAGCAGCTTAAGTGGAGGGTCCAATCAGCCCCAGCATTTT	CASSLSGGSNQPQHF
-	TRBV9	TRBJ2-7	TRBD1	TGTGCCAGCACCGCTGACAGGGGCTACGAGCAGTACTTC	CASTADRGYEQYF
-	TRBV7-9	TRBJ1-6	-	TGTGCCAGCAGCTTAGCCGAGAGAAATAATTCACCCCTCCACTTT	CASSLAERNNSPLHF
-	TRBV2	TRBJ2-2	TRBD1	TGTGCCAGCAGTGAACTGCAGACAGGGATCCACGGGGAGCTGTTTTTT	CASSELQTGIHGELFF
-	TRBV6-5	TRBJ2-1	-	TGTGCCAGCAGTTACTCGGCCAGCTCCTACAATGAGCAGTTCTTC	CASSYSASSYNEQFF
-	TRBV5-1	TRBJ2-1	-	TGCGCCAGCAGCGGAGGGGGGGGTTACAATGAGCAGTTCTTC	CASSGGGGYNEQFF
-	TRBV27	TRBJ2-5	TRBD2	TGTGCCAGCAGTCCACTAGCGGGGGCGTACCAAGAGACCCAGTACTTC	CASSPLAGAYQETQYF